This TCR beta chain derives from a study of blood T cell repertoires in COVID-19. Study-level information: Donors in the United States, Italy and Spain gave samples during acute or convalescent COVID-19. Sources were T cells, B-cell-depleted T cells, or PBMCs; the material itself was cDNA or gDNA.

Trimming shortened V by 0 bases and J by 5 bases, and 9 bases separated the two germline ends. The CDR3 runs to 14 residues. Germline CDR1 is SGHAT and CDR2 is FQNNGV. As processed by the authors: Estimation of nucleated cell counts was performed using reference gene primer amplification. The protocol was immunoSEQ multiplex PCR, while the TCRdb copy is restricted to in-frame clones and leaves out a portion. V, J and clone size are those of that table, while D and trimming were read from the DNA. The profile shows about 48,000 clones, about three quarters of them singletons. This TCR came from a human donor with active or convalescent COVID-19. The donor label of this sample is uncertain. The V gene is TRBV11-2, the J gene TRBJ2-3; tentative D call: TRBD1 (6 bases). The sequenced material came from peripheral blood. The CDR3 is CASSLEDSQDTQYF. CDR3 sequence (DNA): TGTGCCAGCAGCTTAGAGGACAGTCAAGATACGCAGTATTTT.